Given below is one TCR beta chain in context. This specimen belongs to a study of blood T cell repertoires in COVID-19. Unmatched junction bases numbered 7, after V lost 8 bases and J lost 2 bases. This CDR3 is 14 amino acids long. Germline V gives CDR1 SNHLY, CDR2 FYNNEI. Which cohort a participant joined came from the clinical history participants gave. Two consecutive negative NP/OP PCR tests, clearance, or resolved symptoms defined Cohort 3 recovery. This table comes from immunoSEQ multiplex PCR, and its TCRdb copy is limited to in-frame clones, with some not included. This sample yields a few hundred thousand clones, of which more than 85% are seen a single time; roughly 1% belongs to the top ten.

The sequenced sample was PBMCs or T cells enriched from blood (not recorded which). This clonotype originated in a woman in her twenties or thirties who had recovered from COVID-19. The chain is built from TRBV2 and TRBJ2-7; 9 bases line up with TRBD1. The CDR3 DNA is TGTGCCAGCCAGGGGGGACAGGGCACCTACGAGCAGTACTTC. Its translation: CASQGGQGTYEQYF.